What follows describes a single T cell receptor (beta chain). Its antigen is still unknown. Researchers used the Oncomine TCR Beta short-read assay to sequence DNA from cultured CD4+ T cells. TCRdb reanalysed the PCR reads using MiXCR and keeps one entry per CDR3 protein. The repertoire holds roughly 20,000 distinct CDR3 sequences, approximately 70% seen once, with 5.5% in the top ten. Trimming stripped 1 base from V and 0 bases from J, with 3 bases between. The germline CDR1 and CDR2 sequences are MNHEY and SVGAGI. The CDR3 is 13 residues long. The treatment: roughly 10-day PBMC culture with coronavirus spike peptide pools or control peptides (ViraFEST assay). The source of the sample is a study of vaccination and CD4 T cells after COVID-19.

Sequenced sample: CD4+ T cells from blood, cultured in vitro. This chain joins TRBV6-5 and TRBJ1-1; D uncertain. This TCR came from a human donor who had recovered from COVID-19. The chain's CDR3 is CASSYLLNTEAFF. The CDR3 DNA is TGTGCCAGCAGTTACTTGTTGAACACTGAAGCTTTCTTT.